Following are 8 T cell receptor beta chains from one sample sequenced in a study of beta chain features in type 1 diabetes. The isolated RNA, all of it, was reverse transcribed, so expressed TCRB transcripts were what got sequenced. Using immunoSEQ multiplex PCR, the repertoire was profiled, and TCRdb retains in-frame clones only, with some absent. The table includes about 210,000 clones, about a tenth detected once. The sample was central memory CD4+ T cells from blood. The origin of the receptors is a man aged 18 to 30 in good health.

This chain connects TRBV30 to TRBJ2-5; TRBD1 aligns across 9 bases. V was clipped by 4 bases and J by 4 bases; unmatched bases: 1. The CDR3 extends over 12 amino acids. Germline-derived CDR1 and CDR2 are GTSNPN and SVGIG (reference sequence). CDR3 sequence reads: CAWNRGPETQYF. DNA for the CDR3: TGTGCCTGGAACAGGGGGCCAGAGACCCAGTACTTC.

This chain connects TRBV7-9 to TRBJ2-7; TRBD1 aligns across 8 bases. CDR1 SEHNR and CDR2 FQNEAQ come from the germline V gene (reference sequence). The CDR3 totals 13 residues. The ends lost 5 bases at V and 3 bases at J; junction bases unmatched: 3. Here the CDR3 DNA reads TGTGCCAGCAGCCGGGACAGGATCTACGAGCAGTACTTC. It yields the protein CASSRDRIYEQYF.

V gene TRBV7-2 combines with J gene TRBJ2-5; 8 positions match TRBD2. CDR1 is SGHTA, CDR2 FQGNSA, per germline. This CDR3 region has 16 residues. The V segment lost 0 bases and the J segment 5 bases; nucleotides outside the gene matches: 8. The CDR3 spells CASSLAWVAGMETQYF. CDR3 nucleotide sequence: TGTGCCAGCAGCTTAGCGTGGGTAGCGGGAATGGAGACCCAGTACTTC.

The chain uses TRBV5-4 and TRBJ2-1; the match to TRBD2 covers 7 bases. The V segment lost 7 bases and the J segment 8 bases; nucleotides outside the gene matches: 12. Germline V gene lookup returns CDR1 SGHNT and CDR2 YYREEE (reference sequence). The CDR3 covers 14 residues. The CDR3 sequence: CASGTDMTSHEQFF. The CDR3 nucleotides are TGTGCCAGCGGTACAGATATGACTAGCCATGAGCAGTTCTTC.

Here the CDR3 reads CASSRLAGGLRETQYF. The DNA of the CDR3 is TGTGCCAGCAGCCGACTAGCGGGAGGCCTCCGGGAGACCCAGTACTTC. The J gene is TRBJ2-5, the V gene TRBV7-8, with 13 bases aligning to TRBD2. CDR1 and CDR2 (germline): SGHVS, FQNEAQ. The CDR3 has 16 amino acids. V trimming: 5 bases; J trimming: 5 bases; junction bases outside the gene matches: 8.

J is TRBJ2-5 and V is TRBV29-1; 11 nucleotides line up with TRBD2. The CDR3 runs to 13 residues. Trimming took 3 bases from V and 4 from J; bases not matched to a gene: 1. From germline, CDR1 is SQVTM and CDR2 ANQGSEA. CDR3 in DNA: TGCAGCGTTGACGGACTAGCGGGAGAGACCCAGTACTTC. Its translation is CSVDGLAGETQYF.

The rearrangement uses TRBV18 and TRBJ2-3, with 10 bases lining up with TRBD1. J was trimmed by 2 bases and V by 3 bases; bases with no gene match: 11. Germline V gene lookup returns CDR1 KGHSH and CDR2 LQKENI. The CDR3 extends over 18 amino acids. The CDR3 region is CASSPTLGQGYDTDTQYF. Here the CDR3 DNA reads TGTGCCAGCTCACCTACACTGGGACAGGGGTACGACACAGATACGCAGTATTTT.

CDR3 sequence reads: CASSLGGTSYEQYF. In DNA form, the CDR3 reads TGTGCCAGCAGTTTAGGAGGGACCTCCTACGAGCAGTACTTC. The chain employs TRBV28 and TRBJ2-7; the D gene is possibly TRBD2 (6 bases). CDR1 is MDHEN and CDR2 is SYDVKM in the germline V gene. The CDR3 extends over 14 amino acids. With 2 bases removed from V and 0 bases from J, the gap between germline ends came to 8 bases.